The 25 T cell receptor beta chains in this list originate from one sample, sequenced in a study of spatial heterogeneity in lung cancer. Points from the study as a whole: Counts of expanded alpha and beta TCRs within tumors tracked the tumor nonsynonymous mutation count.

Noted time point: sample taken at primary tumor resection. TCRdb reanalysed the 5' RACE reads using MiXCR and keeps one entry per CDR3 protein. The table includes around 16,000 distinct CDR3 sequences, about 6.7% detected once. What these receptors recognize is not known. This specimen consisted of lung tumor tissue, obtained at surgery. Receptors were obtained from a female donor with early-stage non-small cell lung cancer.

This clonotype showed up many times. This beta chain is an off-target read within a library intended for alpha chains, so its frequency means little. The chain joins TRBV12-3 or TRBV12-4 to TRBJ1-1, with D tentatively TRBD1 (5 bases). V was pared by 6 bases and J by 4 bases, with 15 bases between. CDR3 length equals 14 residues. In DNA form, the CDR3 reads TGTGCCAGCAGACCCATTATGGGGGGCACTGAAGCTTTCTTT. Amino acids: CASRPIMGGTEAFF.

This clonotype was seen repeatedly, ten times or more. This beta chain is an unintended read in a library built for alpha chains; its size means little. The chain joins TRBV29-1 to TRBJ2-1; 7 nucleotides agree with TRBD1. The CDR3 contains 11 residues. J lost 8 bases, V lost 6 bases, and 4 bases had no gene match. Germline CDR1 SQVTM, CDR2 ANQGSEA. Here the CDR3 reads CSVRGSDEQFF. In DNA, the CDR3 is TGCAGCGTCAGGGGGTCCGATGAGCAGTTCTTC.

This clonotype was detected many times. The size of this beta chain means little, since it is a stray read in a library made for alpha chains. This chain links TRBV19 with TRBJ1-2, with D possibly being TRBD1 (6 bases). CDR3 size: 15 residues. The V gene lost 9 bases and the J gene lost 8 bases, with 25 bases spanning the gap. The germline V gene has CDR1 LNHDA and CDR2 SQIVND (reference sequence). CDR3: CASLTHPGARWGYTF. In nucleotides, the CDR3 is TGTGCCAGCCTCACCCACCCGGGGGCTCGGTGGGGCTACACCTTC.

This clonotype was counted ten times or more. The library was built for alpha chains, so this beta chain is an off-target read and its size means little. V is TRBV7-9 and J is TRBJ2-1, with D unclear. Germline CDR1 is SEHNR and CDR2 is FQNEAQ (reference sequence). Trimming shortened V by 0 bases and J by 9 bases, and 12 bases separated the two germline ends. The CDR3 consists of 14 residues. The CDR3: CASSLAMYLPEQFF. CDR3 nucleotide sequence: TGTGCCAGCAGCTTAGCGATGTACCTCCCTGAGCAGTTCTTC.

This clonotype was counted ten times or more. This beta chain turned up in a library designed for alpha chains; as an off-target read, its abundance says little. The V and J genes are TRBV27 and TRBJ2-3; TRBD1 matches 7 bases. The length of the CDR3 is 17 residues. Trimming took 4 bases from V and 6 from J; bases not matched to a gene: 16. Germline CDR1 reads MNHEY; CDR2 reads SMNVEV (reference sequence). The DNA of the CDR3 is TGTGCCAGCAGTTCTGGCCAACTGTCATACAGGGGTGATACGCAGTATTTT. Translated: CASSSGQLSYRGDTQYF.

Many counts were recorded for this clonotype. Found in a library prepared for alpha chains, this beta chain is an off-target read, and its abundance has little meaning. This sequence joins TRBV18 and TRBJ2-3, with D unresolved. V was shortened by 3 bases and J by 0 bases, with 4 bases between the two germline ends. The CDR3 has 13 residues. Germline V gene lookup returns CDR1 KGHSH and CDR2 LQKENI. The CDR3 DNA reads as TGTGCCAGCTCACCCTCGAGCACAGATACGCAGTATTTT. Translation: CASSPSSTDTQYF.

This clonotype turned up a few times. This beta chain appears as a stray read in a library generated for alpha chains; its size is not informative. J is TRBJ2-7 and V is TRBV6-6, with TRBD2 matching 8 bases. The germline V gene has CDR1 MNHNY and CDR2 SVGAGI (reference sequence). V was clipped by 0 bases and J by 4 bases; unmatched bases: 11. The CDR3 length is 17 residues. The CDR3 DNA reads as TGTGCCAGCAGTTACTCCCGAGTAGCGGGGAGGATATACGAGCAGTACTTC. Residues: CASSYSRVAGRIYEQYF.

This clonotype was detected ten times or more. This beta chain was picked up by a library intended for alpha chains and is off target, so its count carries little meaning. The rearrangement links TRBV20-1 to TRBJ2-3; 14 bases agree with TRBD2. The CDR3 contains 14 residues. CDR1 DFQATT and CDR2 SNEGSKA come from the germline V gene (reference sequence). CDR3 nucleotides: TGCAGCGAGACTAGCGGGGGGGCCGAAGATACGCAGTATTTT. Protein: CSETSGGAEDTQYF.

This clonotype is judged medium-sized. This beta chain appears as a stray read in a library generated for alpha chains; its size is not informative. The rearrangement joins TRBV7-6 to TRBJ2-5, with 8 bases aligning to TRBD1. Germline CDR1 reads SGHVS; CDR2 reads FNYEAQ. Trimming took 8 bases from V and 1 from J; bases not matched to a gene: 9. The CDR3 sequence is 15 residues long. In DNA, the CDR3 is TGTGCCAGCGGACTAAACGGACAGGGCCAAGAGACCCAGTACTTC. It is translated as CASGLNGQGQETQYF.

This clonotype ranks as medium-sized. A library made for alpha chains picked up this beta chain off target, so its size means little. The rearrangement joins TRBV6-1 to TRBJ2-2; D gene ambiguous. CDR3 size: 13 residues. V lost 2 bases to trimming and J lost 5 bases, with 6 bases between them. CDR1 and CDR2 from the germline V gene are MNHNS and SASEGT. The CDR3 sequence: CASSEMETGELFF. DNA of the CDR3: TGTGCCAGCAGTGAAATGGAAACCGGGGAGCTGTTTTTT.

This clonotype was recorded many times. This beta chain lies outside the target of a library built for alpha chains; its clone size means little. This rearrangement joins TRBV2 to TRBJ2-5; 7 nucleotides line up with TRBD1. The CDR3 length is 13 residues. After removal of 6 bases from V and 3 bases from J, the junction contained 4 bases not matched to a gene. CDR1 and CDR2 (germline): SNHLY, FYNNEI. In nucleotides, the CDR3 is TGTGCCAGCAGCGCCGGGACAGAAGAGACCCAGTACTTC. Translation gives CASSAGTEETQYF. The variable domain in full, with the rest retrieved from reference TRBV2 and TRBJ2-5, is EPEVTQTPSHQVTQMGQEVILRCVPISNHLYFYWYRQILGQKVEFLVSFYNNEISEKSEIFDDQFSVERPDGSNFTLKIRSTKLEDSAMYFCASSAGTEETQYFGPGTRLLVL.

This clonotype was seen many times. This beta chain is an off-target read within a library intended for alpha chains, so its frequency means little. The chain has TRBV12-3 or TRBV12-4 and TRBJ2-2, with D unclear. The V end was cut by 3 bases, the J end by 0 bases, with 11 bases between. The CDR3 sequence is 16 residues long. The DNA for the CDR3 is TGTGCCAGCAGTTTGCCAAAGGGCACGAACACCGGGGAGCTGTTTTTT. Translation gives CASSLPKGTNTGELFF.

Details on this clonotype: Because this beta chain is a stray read in a library intended to capture alpha chains, its abundance should not be given much weight. The J gene is TRBJ2-7, the V gene TRBV5-4, with 14 bases that match TRBD2. Germline V gene data show CDR1 as SGHNT and CDR2 as YYREEE (reference sequence). J was trimmed by 2 bases and V by 3 bases; bases with no gene match: 16. The length of the CDR3 is 20 residues. The CDR3 DNA follows: TGTGCCAGCAGCTCAGGACAGGGAACGACTAGCGGGGGGGCAGCCTACGAGCAGTACTTC. This translates into CASSSGQGTTSGGAAYEQYF.

This clonotype occurred a few times. This beta chain was picked up by a library intended for alpha chains and is off target, so its count carries little meaning. This chain connects TRBV7-2 to TRBJ2-2, with a weak D call TRBD2 (5 bases). The CDR3 covers 14 residues. Trimming shortened V by 5 bases and J by 1 base, and 8 bases separated the two germline ends. The germline gives CDR1 SGHTA, CDR2 FQGNSA. Written as DNA, the CDR3 is TGTGCCAGCAGCGGACTTATGAACACCGGGGAGCTGTTTTTT. Translated, it gives CASSGLMNTGELFF.

On this clonotype: Since it is a stray read in a library aimed at alpha chains, this beta chain has a size that is not meaningful. The V and J genes are TRBV29-1 and TRBJ2-2; TRBD1 matches 8 bases. Germline V gene sequence: CDR1 SQVTM, CDR2 ANQGSEA. V was pared by 4 bases and J by 4 bases, with 8 bases of the junction left unmatched. This CDR3 is 15 amino acids long. This CDR3 is CSVAVWTGLTGELFF. The CDR3 DNA is TGCAGCGTTGCGGTATGGACAGGGCTCACCGGGGAGCTGTTTTTT.

Relative to its sample, this clonotype is medium-sized. As an off-target read in a library built for alpha chains, this beta chain has a frequency of little significance. The V call is TRBV6-5, the J call TRBJ2-5; 12 bases match TRBD2. The J segment lost 4 bases and the V segment lost 4 bases, leaving 4 bases of the junction unmatched. CDR1 and CDR2 (germline): MNHEY, SVGAGI. There are 15 residues in the CDR3. For the CDR3, the DNA is TGTGCCAGCAGTTCTAGCGGGGGGGCAGGAGAGACCCAGTACTTC. It specifies CASSSSGGAGETQYF.

This clonotype was seen ten or more times. This beta chain is an unintended read in a library built for alpha chains; its size means little. The chain employs TRBV14 and TRBJ1-1, with D possibly matching TRBD1 (5 bases). The CDR3 spans 13 residues. With 1 base removed from V and 7 bases from J, the gap between germline ends came to 10 bases. CDR1 is SGHDN and CDR2 is FVKESK in the germline V gene. The CDR3 coding sequence is TGTGCCAGCAGCCAAGGGGACGGCCGTGAAGCTTTCTTT. Encoded protein: CASSQGDGREAFF.

This clonotype has ten or more counts. As an off-target read in a library built for alpha chains, this beta chain has a frequency of little significance. The chain joins TRBV5-1 to TRBJ2-7; D is possibly TRBD2 (6 bases). This CDR3 spans 15 amino acids. V lost 4 bases and J lost 3, with 17 bases in between. The germline CDR1 and CDR2 sequences are SGHRS and YFSETQ. Here the CDR3 DNA reads TGCGCCAGCAGCGACCCTGGGGGTAGCGGCTACGAGCAGTACTTC. It codes for CASSDPGGSGYEQYF.

This clonotype was detected a few times. In a library made to pick up alpha chains, this beta chain is a stray read with a size that means little. V usage is TRBV7-2 and J usage is TRBJ2-3; 8 bases match TRBD2. Trimming cost V 5 bases and J 4 bases; bases outside gene matches: 11. The CDR3 covers 16 residues. Germline V gives CDR1 SGHTA, CDR2 FQGNSA. CDR3 region: CASSNPRGGLADTQYF. As DNA, the CDR3 is TGTGCCAGCAGCAATCCTCGGGGGGGCCTGGCAGATACGCAGTATTTT.

Worth noting for this clonotype: In a library made to pick up alpha chains, this beta chain is a stray read with a size that means little. The chain carries TRBV18 and TRBJ2-3, with D perhaps matching TRBD2 (6 bases). Germline-derived CDR1 and CDR2 are KGHSH and LQKENI. The CDR3 has 17 amino acids. The germline V and J ends were trimmed by 4 bases and 4 bases, with 21 bases remaining between them. CDR3 sequence reads: CASSRATTSWEADTQYF. As DNA, the CDR3 is TGTGCCAGCTCACGAGCCACTACCAGTTGGGAGGCAGATACGCAGTATTTT. Using reference TRBV18 and TRBJ2-3 for the parts outside the CDR3, the full variable domain is NAGVMQNPRHLVRRRGQEARLRCSPMKGHSHVYWYRQLPEEGLKFMVYLQKENIIDESGMPKERFSAEFPKEGPSILRIQQVVRGDSAAYFCASSRATTSWEADTQYFGPGTRLTVL.

This clonotype appeared many times. Little can be read into the size of this beta chain, an off-target read in a library designed for alpha chains. This chain links TRBV12-3 or TRBV12-4 with TRBJ1-1; D is uncertain. V was cut by 6 bases and J by 1 base, with 12 bases left in between. CDR3 size: 14 residues. The CDR3 region is CASRATDGNTEAFF. The CDR3 DNA reads TGTGCCAGCAGAGCCACAGACGGGAACACTGAAGCTTTCTTT.

This clonotype has more than one count but fewer than ten. For a library built for alpha chains, this beta chain is a stray read; little rests on its size. This sequence joins TRBV5-1 and TRBJ1-2, with D maybe TRBD1 (6 bases). The CDR3 contains 14 residues. CDR1 SGHRS and CDR2 YFSETQ come from the germline V gene. V was clipped by 4 bases and J by 3 bases, with 13 bases between them. The CDR3: CASSLAGEDYGYTF. The CDR3 DNA reads TGCGCCAGCAGCCTTGCAGGGGAGGACTATGGCTACACCTTC. Based on the CDR3 plus reference TRBV5-1 and TRBJ1-2, the full variable domain is KAGVTQTPRYLIKTRGQQVTLSCSPISGHRSVSWYQQTPGQGLQFLFEYFSETQRNKGNFPGRFSGRQFSNSRSEMNVSTLELGDSALYLCASSLAGEDYGYTFGSGTRLTVV.

A word on this clonotype: This beta chain is a stray read from a library made for alpha chains; its abundance is not meaningful. The chain employs TRBV10-2 and TRBJ1-4; 8 bases match TRBD1. This CDR3 has 17 amino acids. In germline, CDR1 is WSHSY, CDR2 SAAADI. J was trimmed by 0 bases and V by 6 bases; bases with no gene match: 9. CDR3 protein: CASSETGATTTNEKLFF. The CDR3 DNA follows: TGCGCCAGCAGCGAGACAGGGGCGACCACAACTAATGAAAAACTGTTTTTT.

By proportion, this clonotype is medium-sized. A library prepared for alpha chains yielded this beta chain as an off-target read; its size is of little meaning. V and J are TRBV12-3 or TRBV12-4 and TRBJ2-2, with TRBD1 matching 8 bases. Trimming took 6 bases from V and 3 from J; bases not matched to a gene: 6. This CDR3 is built from 15 residues. Here the CDR3 reads CASRRGQGYTGELFF. The DNA for the CDR3 is TGTGCCAGCAGGCGCGGACAGGGTTACACCGGGGAGCTGTTTTTT.

This clonotype was counted at least ten times. This beta chain is a stray read from a library made for alpha chains; its abundance is not meaningful. This rearrangement joins TRBV7-9 to TRBJ2-3, with D perhaps given as TRBD1 or TRBD2 (5 bases each). From germline, CDR1 is SEHNR and CDR2 FQNEAQ (reference sequence). CDR3 length equals 15 residues. The V end lost 3 bases, the J end lost 4 bases, and 14 bases lay between the germline ends. DNA of the CDR3: TGTGCCAGCAGCTTTCTGAGGGACCCCCCAGATACGCAGTATTTT. Amino acid sequence: CASSFLRDPPDTQYF.